This T cell receptor (beta chain) derives from a study of beta chain features in type 1 diabetes. The whole isolated RNA underwent reverse transcription, so sequencing captured expressed TCRB transcripts. Sequenced by immunoSEQ multiplex PCR; TCRdb stores in-frame clones only, minus some. This sample carries about 250,000 clones, 13% to 15% of them seen once, and the ten largest clones take about 0.026%. In this sample, this clone turned up a few times. This CDR3 comprises 15 residues. Per the germline V gene, CDR1 is LNHNV and CDR2 is YYDKDF (reference sequence). V was pared by 2 bases and J by 5 bases, with 6 bases of the junction left unmatched.

The sequencing input was naive CD4+ T cells from blood. The sequence came from a woman aged 40 to 50 in good health. V gene TRBV15 combines with J gene TRBJ2-3, with TRBD2 matching 8 bases. CDR3 in amino acids: CATSRPGGPIDTQYF. In DNA, the CDR3 is TGTGCCACCAGCAGACCGGGGGGGCCGATAGATACGCAGTATTTT. Looking up the rest from reference TRBV15 and TRBJ2-3 gives the full variable domain: DAMVIQNPRYQVTQFGKPVTLSCSQTLNHNVMYWYQQKSSQAPKLLFHYYDKDFNNEADTPDNFQSRRPNTSFCFLDIRSPGLGDTAMYLCATSRPGGPIDTQYFGPGTRLTVL.